This T cell receptor beta chain was profiled in a study of T-cell reconstitution after alpha-beta-depleted transplantation in children (dated by TCRdb to the mid-2010s). Regarding the research as a whole: T-cell immune reconstitution after TCRalphabeta/CD19-depleted allogeneic hematopoietic cell transplantation in children was quantitatively tracked in the study by means of TCR repertoire profiling. The paper's findings and limits, for the study overall: In some patients, high TCRbeta diversity at day 60 was attributed to recipient T cells and intrathymic progenitors that had survived conditioning. About two months after transplant, the apparently early recovery of alphabetaT-cell counts reportedly depended on just several hundred clones that had expanded rapidly and came from non-depleted graft cells. Over the following months the frequencies of hyperexpanded clones went down, and after one year T-cell counts and TCRbeta diversity were mostly credited to newly produced T cells.

Reading from cysteine to phenylalanine, the CDR3 counts 15 amino acids. CDR3 DNA only is kept here, 45 bases in frame from base 1. Looking up the germline V gene (reference sequence) yields CDR1 SGHKS and CDR2 YYEKEE. V is shortened by 5 bases, J by 0 bases, and the region joining them spans 12 bases. As concerns this clonotype: Its specific antigen is unknown. No clone much larger than this one lies a single base away; base qualities are absent.

Libraries were made using PCR. The sequencing machine was an Illumina HiSeq 2500. Molecular barcoding was employed in the preparation of TCR libraries, with unique molecular identifiers being used to normalize TCRbeta repertoire quantification. TCRdb reanalyzed the raw reads on its own, using fastp at Q25 for trimming and MiXCR for clone calling, and kept in-frame beta chains. Each record represents a unique CDR3 protein, reported with the most common genes and DNA among its rows. The sample has about 980,000 distinct CDR3 sequences on record, roughly 29% of them singletons. Of the sample, about 28% falls within the top ten clones. Explained via the paper, the treatment or condition label denotes: allogeneic hematopoietic cell transplantation with graft depleted of TCRalphabeta T cells and CD19 B cells. Transplant recipients were children who received TCRalphabeta/CD19-depleted allogeneic hematopoietic cell grafts.

The chain employs TRBV5-5 and TRBJ2-4; the D region possibly corresponds to TRBD1 (6 bases align). Material: PBMCs, mostly from graft donor cells, obtained 360 days after TCRalphabeta/CD19-depleted stem cell transplant. The receptor was isolated from a boy in the first two years of life who had a stem cell transplant for SCID, so the T cells may come from the graft donor. This receptor carries the CDR3 CASRQGTQAKNIQYF. The DNA sequence is given as TGTGCCAGCAGGCAGGGGACCCAAGCCAAAAACATTCAGTACTTC.